One sample yielded the 27 T cell receptor beta chains listed below, sequenced in a study of neoadjuvant anti-PD-1 for oral cavity cancer. The protocol was immunoSEQ multiplex PCR, while the TCRdb copy is restricted to in-frame clones and leaves out a portion. The sample carries 15,000 to 20,000 clones, 67% recorded once. The specimen was PBMCs, collected before nivolumab (anti-PD-1) treatment. Source of these receptors: a person between 40 and 79 years old with oral cavity squamous cell carcinoma.

The chain carries TRBV2 and TRBJ1-2; a weak D match, TRBD1 (5 bases). CDR3 length equals 16 residues. Germline assignment: CDR1 SNHLY and CDR2 FYNNEI. V was shortened by 5 bases and J by 4 bases, with 20 bases between the two germline ends. In DNA, the CDR3 is TGTGCCAGCAGTCCATCACGGGACTTCCAACTCTATGGCTACACCTTC. As protein: CASSPSRDFQLYGYTF.

The chain links TRBV5-8 to TRBJ2-1, with D perhaps TRBD1 or TRBD2 (5 bases each). The germline gives CDR1 SGHTS, CDR2 YDEGEE. The V end was cut by 7 bases, the J end by 7 bases, with 15 bases between. The CDR3 spans 13 residues. The DNA of the CDR3 is TGTGCCAGCTACCGGGGCGGTGGGAATGAGCAGTTCTTC. Amino acids: CASYRGGGNEQFF. Combining the CDR3 with reference TRBV5-8 and TRBJ2-1 gives the whole variable domain EAGVTQSPTHLIKTRGQQATLRCSPISGHTSVYWYQQALGLGLQFLLWYDEGEERNRGNFPPRFSGRQFPNYSSELNVNALELEDSALYLCASYRGGGNEQFFGPGTRLTVL.

The CDR3 DNA sequence: TGTGCCACCAGCGTGGCTAGCGGGAGGGGGGAGCTGTTTTTT. This gives the protein CATSVASGRGELFF. The genes are TRBV15 and TRBJ2-2; 11 bases agree with TRBD2. V shed 5 bases and J 8 bases; nucleotides not matched to a gene: 4. The CDR3 sequence is 14 residues long. Germline V lookup: CDR1 LNHNV, CDR2 YYDKDF (reference sequence).

This clone showed up just a few times. V is TRBV10-1 and J is TRBJ2-2; D uncertain. Germline loops: CDR1 WNHNN, CDR2 SYGVQD (reference sequence). CDR3 length equals 15 residues. V lost 5 bases, J lost 0 bases, and 10 bases lay in between. The chain's CDR3 is CASSPMTTNTGELFF. The CDR3 DNA sequence: TGCGCCAGCAGTCCGATGACAACGAACACCGGGGAGCTGTTTTTT.

V is TRBV27 and J is TRBJ1-4; tentative D call: TRBD1 (5 bases). The germline gives CDR1 MNHEY, CDR2 SMNVEV (reference sequence). Trimming took off 6 bases at V and 8 bases at J, with 13 bases between the two ends. The CDR3 consists of 13 residues. In nucleotides, the CDR3 is TGTGCCAGCAGGAGCGGGGCCGGGGAAAAACTGTTTTTT. It codes for CASRSGAGEKLFF.

This sequence joins TRBV2 and TRBJ1-1; perhaps TRBD1 as D (5 bases). Germline-derived CDR1 and CDR2 are SNHLY and FYNNEI. V was clipped by 0 bases and J by 7 bases, with 15 bases between them. CDR3 length equals 15 residues. As DNA, the CDR3 is TGTGCCAGCAGTGAAGCGCTGGTCCTGGGACGTGAAGCTTTCTTT. Amino acids: CASSEALVLGREAFF.

The CDR3 sequence is CASSLGGVGLETQYF. Here the CDR3 DNA reads TGTGCCAGCAGTTTAGGAGGTGTGGGGTTGGAGACCCAGTACTTC. The chain recombines TRBV27 with TRBJ2-5, with D possibly being TRBD2 (5 bases). The CDR3 length is 15 residues. CDR1 and CDR2 from the germline V gene are MNHEY and SMNVEV (reference sequence). Trimming removed 2 bases from V and 5 bases from J, with 15 bases in between.

V and J are TRBV5-6 and TRBJ2-2; the D is unclear. Trimming cost V 4 bases and J 1 base, with 11 bases left between them. The CDR3 length is 15 residues. Germline V CDR1 and CDR2: SGHDT, YYEEEE. CDR3 sequence reads: CASSRTGQNTGELFF. The CDR3 DNA is TGTGCCAGCAGCAGGACCGGCCAGAACACCGGGGAGCTGTTTTTT.

The chain couples TRBV2 to TRBJ2-7, with 8 bases lining up with TRBD2. Germline-derived CDR1 and CDR2 are SNHLY and FYNNEI. The CDR3 covers 16 residues. The trim removed 10 bases at V and 2 bases at J, leaving 16 bases unmatched. The CDR3 region has the DNA TGTGCCACCTCAAAGGGGGGTAGCGGGACGACCTACGAGCAGTACTTC. Its protein is CATSKGGSGTTYEQYF.

This chain links TRBV5-1 with TRBJ1-4, with 9 bases that match TRBD1. With V trimmed by 4 bases and J by 4 bases, 8 bases remained unmatched. The CDR3 sequence is 16 residues long. CDR1 and CDR2 from the germline V gene are SGHRS and YFSETQ. The CDR3 is CASSSTTGQGNEKLFF. The CDR3 bases are TGCGCCAGCAGCAGTACTACGGGACAGGGTAATGAAAAACTGTTTTTT.

V usage is TRBV7-8 and J usage is TRBJ1-2; 8 nucleotides line up with TRBD1. V gave up 4 bases and J gave up 7 bases; unmatched junction bases: 8. Germline V gene sequence: CDR1 SGHVS, CDR2 FQNEAQ. There are 14 residues in the CDR3. Here the CDR3 reads CASSSGPTGVGYTF. As DNA, the CDR3 is TGTGCCAGCAGCTCCGGACCGACAGGGGTTGGCTACACCTTC. Full variable domain (rest looked up from reference TRBV7-8 and TRBJ1-2): GAGVSQSPRYKVAKRGQDVALRCDPISGHVSLFWYQQALGQGPEFLTYFQNEAQLDKSGLPSDRFFAERPEGSVSTLKIQRTQQEDSAVYLCASSSGPTGVGYTFGSGTRLTVV.

The chain links TRBV2 to TRBJ2-3, with 8 bases matching TRBD1. Trimming took 6 bases from V and 4 from J; bases not matched to a gene: 3. Germline CDR1 SNHLY, CDR2 FYNNEI. The CDR3 covers 13 residues. CDR3 in amino acids: CASSGQGSDTQYF. The CDR3 nucleotides are TGTGCCAGCAGCGGACAGGGATCAGATACGCAGTATTTT. The full variable domain, in which reference TRBV2 and TRBJ2-3 provide the parts outside the CDR3, is EPEVTQTPSHQVTQMGQEVILRCVPISNHLYFYWYRQILGQKVEFLVSFYNNEISEKSEIFDDQFSVERPDGSNFTLKIRSTKLEDSAMYFCASSGQGSDTQYFGPGTRLTVL.

CDR3 loop: CASSVEGYNEQFF. The CDR3 coding sequence is TGTGCCAGCAGCGTCGAGGGGTACAATGAGCAGTTCTTC. The gene calls are TRBV9 and TRBJ2-1; D may correspond to TRBD1 or TRBD2 (5 bases each). Trimming took 2 bases from V and 4 from J, leaving 7 bases between them. Germline V CDR1 and CDR2: SGDLS, YYNGEE. The CDR3 covers 13 residues.

The rearrangement links TRBV4-2 to TRBJ2-3; 11 nucleotides match TRBD2. The germline V gene has CDR1 LGHNA and CDR2 YNFKEQ. J was trimmed by 1 base and V by 0 bases; bases with no gene match: 0. CDR3 size: 16 residues. The CDR3 coding sequence is TGTGCCAGCAGCCAAGAACTAGCGGGAGGCACAGATACGCAGTATTTT. This codes for CASSQELAGGTDTQYF.

This clone was picked up one time. V gene TRBV6-5 combines with J gene TRBJ1-1; D gene uncertain. The CDR3 runs 15 residues. The V gene's germline CDR1 is MNHEY and CDR2 SVGAGI. The V and J ends lost 5 bases and 0 bases respectively, with 13 bases between them. The CDR3 DNA reads as TGTGCCAGCAGTCGCCCTCTGGGGATGAACACTGAAGCTTTCTTT. As protein: CASSRPLGMNTEAFF.

The chain is built from TRBV5-4 and TRBJ1-1; D remains ambiguous. The V end was cut by 4 bases, the J end by 1 base, with 11 bases between. Germline V gene sequence: CDR1 SGHNT, CDR2 YYREEE (reference sequence). This CDR3 is 14 amino acids long. The CDR3 nucleotides are TGTGCCAGCAGCGATACCGGGTCGAACACTGAAGCTTTCTTT. It translates to CASSDTGSNTEAFF.

The chain links TRBV11-2 to TRBJ2-2; the match to TRBD2 covers 9 bases. There are 17 residues in the CDR3. With V trimmed by 0 bases and J by 1 base, 3 bases remained unmatched. Germline CDR1 is SGHAT and CDR2 is FQNNGV. CDR3 bases: TGTGCCAGCAGCTTAGAAGCGGGGGGCTGGAACACCGGGGAGCTGTTTTTT. It yields the protein CASSLEAGGWNTGELFF.

This clone was detected only once. This sequence joins TRBV29-1 and TRBJ2-5, with D perhaps matching TRBD1 or TRBD2 (5 bases each). Germline V gives CDR1 SQVTM, CDR2 ANQGSEA. Trimming removed 1 base at V and 5 bases at J, with 14 bases between. The CDR3 totals 14 residues. The CDR3 sequence: CSVEVGVKGETQYF. DNA for the CDR3: TGCAGCGTTGAAGTGGGGGTGAAAGGGGAGACCCAGTACTTC.

This clone was observed a single time. The identical CDR3 is also encoded by other nucleotide sequences in the sample. V gene TRBV11-2 combines with J gene TRBJ2-7; D ambiguous. Germline loops: CDR1 SGHAT, CDR2 FQNNGV. This CDR3 is built from 13 residues. The ends were cut back, 0 bases at V and 2 bases at J, with 5 bases in the middle. The CDR3 DNA is TGTGCCAGCAGCTTAGATCCCCCCTACGAGCAGTACTTC. This translates into CASSLDPPYEQYF. Full variable domain (missing parts from reference TRBV11-2 and TRBJ2-7): EAGVAQSPRYKIIEKRQSVAFWCNPISGHATLYWYQQILGQGPKLLIQFQNNGVVDDSQLPKDRFSAERLKGVDSTLKIQPAKLEDSAVYLCASSLDPPYEQYFGPGTRLTVT.

The gene calls are TRBV11-2 and TRBJ2-6; D gene uncertain. This CDR3 has 15 amino acids. The V gene's germline CDR1 is SGHAT and CDR2 FQNNGV. Trimming cost V 5 bases and J 0 bases, with 8 bases left between them. The CDR3 sequence: CASSRMGSGANVLTF. CDR3 coding DNA: TGTGCCAGCAGCCGAATGGGCTCTGGGGCCAACGTCCTGACTTTC.

This chain connects TRBV5-6 to TRBJ1-2; D is unclear. CDR1 SGHDT and CDR2 YYEEEE come from the germline V gene. The CDR3 has 12 amino acids. V was clipped by 4 bases and J by 2 bases, with 6 bases between them. The CDR3 coding sequence is TGTGCCAGCAGCGCTGTAAACTATGGCTACACCTTC. Translation: CASSAVNYGYTF.

Only a few counts were recorded for this clone. The chain couples TRBV2 to TRBJ2-2; 8 positions agree with TRBD2. CDR3 size: 18 residues. V lost 4 bases, J lost 4 bases, and 14 bases stayed unmatched. The germline CDR1 and CDR2 sequences are SNHLY and FYNNEI. CDR3 sequence (DNA): TGTGCCAGCAGTGGGCTAGCGGGTTCCGTTCAAAGCACCGGGGAGCTGTTTTTT. This encodes CASSGLAGSVQSTGELFF.

V gene TRBV6-1 combines with J gene TRBJ1-2; D ambiguous. CDR1 is MNHNS, CDR2 SASEGT, per germline. This CDR3 spans 11 amino acids. Trimming took off 1 base at V and 8 bases at J, with 5 bases between the two ends. CDR3 sequence reads: CASSEVLGYTF. The DNA for the CDR3 is TGTGCCAGCAGTGAAGTCCTAGGCTACACCTTC.

This clone came up a few times. The chain carries TRBV5-1 and TRBJ1-4, with D hard to call. The CDR3 is 14 residues long. V gave up 0 bases and J gave up 8 bases, with 11 bases separating them. CDR1 and CDR2 from the germline V gene are SGHRS and YFSETQ. CDR3 DNA sequence: TGCGCCAGCAGCTTGGGCCAGAGTGGGGAAAAACTGTTTTTT. This translates into CASSLGQSGEKLFF.

This chain connects TRBV27 to TRBJ1-2, with D perhaps matching TRBD1 (5 bases). The CDR3 totals 15 residues. Trimming cost V 8 bases and J 0 bases, with 16 bases left between them. Germline lookup yields CDR1 MNHEY and CDR2 SMNVEV (reference sequence). The CDR3 nucleotides read TGTGCCAGCGGACGGGCGGGGCCAGCTAACTATGGCTACACCTTC. Translating it yields CASGRAGPANYGYTF.

The chain has TRBV5-4 and TRBJ2-2, with TRBD1 matching 7 bases. The V segment lost 4 bases and the J segment 0 bases; nucleotides outside the gene matches: 6. The CDR3 is made up of 16 amino acids. The V gene's germline CDR1 is SGHNT and CDR2 YYREEE (reference sequence). The CDR3 region is CASSGRDRSNTGELFF. The CDR3 DNA is TGTGCCAGCAGCGGCCGGGACAGATCGAACACCGGGGAGCTGTTTTTT.

The CDR3 spells CAWSLPGGWETQYF. CDR3 sequence (DNA): TGTGCCTGGAGCCTTCCGGGGGGATGGGAGACCCAGTACTTC. V usage is TRBV30 and J usage is TRBJ2-5, with 7 nucleotides matching TRBD2. This CDR3 is built from 14 residues. Trimming took 3 bases from V and 5 from J; bases not matched to a gene: 9. From germline, CDR1 is GTSNPN and CDR2 SVGIG (reference sequence).